This T cell receptor (beta chain) was sequenced during a study of cytomegalovirus exposure and HLA in healthy donors. Overall study findings and caveats: HLA alleles were associated with 15,000 to 20,000 TCR beta sequences in a later analysis at 0.05 false discovery rate. With later analysis, a missense DCLRE1C variant became linked to TCR beta V- and J-gene trimming.

Use of 60 Vbeta and 13 Jbeta primers characterized the PCR. Some clones are missing from TCRdb's copy, which holds only in-frame ones; the method was immunoSEQ multiplex PCR. The repertoire includes some 150,000 clones, about 79% of them detected once, and roughly 6% sits in the top ten. V shed 5 bases, J shed 3 bases, and the junction held 13 bases outside the gene matches. This CDR3 is 18 amino acids long. Germline V gene sequence: CDR1 MDHEN, CDR2 SYDVKM. Of note for this clone: Its specificity is unknown.

Source material: PBMCs. The clonotype originates from a man aged 40-50 years in good health and CMV-seropositive. The V and J genes are TRBV28 and TRBJ2-4, with 10 bases matching TRBD1. Here the CDR3 DNA reads TGTGCCAGCAGTGAAGAACAAGGACAGGGGGTAATCAAAAACATTCAGTACTTC. The encoded protein is CASSEEQGQGVIKNIQYF.